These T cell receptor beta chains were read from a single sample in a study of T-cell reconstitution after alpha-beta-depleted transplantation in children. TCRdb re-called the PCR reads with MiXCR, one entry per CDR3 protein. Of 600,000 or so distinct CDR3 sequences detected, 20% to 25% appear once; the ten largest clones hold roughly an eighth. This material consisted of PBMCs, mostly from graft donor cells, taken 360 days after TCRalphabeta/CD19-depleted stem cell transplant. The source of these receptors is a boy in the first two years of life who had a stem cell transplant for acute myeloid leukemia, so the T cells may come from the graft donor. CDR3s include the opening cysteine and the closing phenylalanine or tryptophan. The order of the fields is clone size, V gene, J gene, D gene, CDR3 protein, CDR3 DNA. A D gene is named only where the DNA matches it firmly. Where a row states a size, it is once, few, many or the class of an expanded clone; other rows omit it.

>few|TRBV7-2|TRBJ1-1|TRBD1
CASSLETGRNTEAFF
TGTGCCAGCAGCTTAGAGACAGGGAGGAACACTGAAGCTTTCTTT
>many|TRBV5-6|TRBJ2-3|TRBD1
CASSVPQGAHTDTQYF
TGTGCCAGCAGCGTGCCACAGGGGGCACACACAGATACGCAGTATTTT
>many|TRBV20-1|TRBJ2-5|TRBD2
CSAGLADRPDGETQYF
TGCAGTGCTGGACTAGCGGACCGCCCGGATGGCGAGACCCAGTACTTC
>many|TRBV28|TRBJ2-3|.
CASSPEFSDTQYF
TGTGCCAGCAGCCCCGAGTTTTCAGATACGCAGTATTTT
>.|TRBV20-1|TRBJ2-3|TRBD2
CSARRALSGGDTQYF
TGCAGTGCTAGAAGGGCCCTTAGCGGGGGGGATACGCAGTATTTT
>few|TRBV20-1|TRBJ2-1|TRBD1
CSAPEDRGHNEQFF
TGCAGTGCTCCGGAGGACAGGGGGCACAATGAGCAGTTCTTC
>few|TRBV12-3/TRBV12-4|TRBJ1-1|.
CASSLPSNTEAFF
TGTGCCAGCAGTTTACCCTCGAACACTGAAGCTTTCTTT
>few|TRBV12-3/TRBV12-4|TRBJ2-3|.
CASSLLEISTDTQYF
TGTGCCAGCAGTTTATTAGAAATTAGCACAGATACGCAGTATTTT
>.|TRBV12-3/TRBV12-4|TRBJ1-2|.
CASSLAFGRADMDYTF
TGTGCCAGCAGTTTAGCGTTTGGCAGGGCGGATATGGACTACACCTTC
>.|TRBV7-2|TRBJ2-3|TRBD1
CAGAGGPTDTQYF
TGTGCCGGGGCAGGGGGCCCCACAGATACGCAGTATTTT
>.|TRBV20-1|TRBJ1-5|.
CSARFSGTTDNQPQHF
TGCAGTGCTAGATTTTCCGGGACAACAGACAATCAGCCCCAGCATTTT
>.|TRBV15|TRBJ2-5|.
CATSRSETQYF
TGTGCCACCAGCAGATCCGAGACCCAGTACTTC
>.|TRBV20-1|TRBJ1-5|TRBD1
CSASGQYSNQPQHF
TGCAGTGCTTCGGGACAGTATAGCAATCAGCCCCAGCATTTT
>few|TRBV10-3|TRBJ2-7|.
CAISSWVSYEQYF
TGTGCCATCAGTTCGTGGGTCTCCTACGAGCAGTACTTC
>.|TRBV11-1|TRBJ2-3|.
CASSLRTTASTDTQYF
TGTGCCAGCAGCCTACGGACTACAGCAAGCACAGATACGCAGTATTTT
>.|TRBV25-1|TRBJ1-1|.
CASASTEAFF
TGTGCCAGCGCCAGCACTGAAGCTTTCTTT
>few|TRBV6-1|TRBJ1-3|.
CASRVTPHSGNTIYF
TGTGCCAGCAGGGTTACACCTCACTCTGGAAACACCATATATTTT
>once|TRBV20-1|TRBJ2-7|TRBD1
CSAYSGTGGSYEQYF
TGCAGTGCTTACTCCGGGACAGGCGGATCCTACGAGCAGTACTTC
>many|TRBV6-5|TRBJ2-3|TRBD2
CASSYQTSGGWGTDTQYF
TGTGCCAGCAGTTACCAGACGAGCGGGGGATGGGGCACAGATACGCAGTATTTT
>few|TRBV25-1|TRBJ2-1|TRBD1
CASSESGGSSYNEQFF
TGTGCCAGCAGTGAATCAGGGGGATCGTCCTACAATGAGCAGTTCTTC
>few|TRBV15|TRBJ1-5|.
CATSREINQPQHF
TGTGCCACCAGCAGAGAGATCAATCAGCCCCAGCATTTT
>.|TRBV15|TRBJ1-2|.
CATSRGDSNYGYTF
TGTGCCACCAGCAGAGGAGACAGTAACTATGGCTACACCTTC
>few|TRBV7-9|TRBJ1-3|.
CASRSHISGNTIYF
TGTGCCAGCAGGTCCCATATCTCTGGAAACACCATATATTTT
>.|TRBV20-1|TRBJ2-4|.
CSASMGGPDIQYF
TGCAGTGCTAGTATGGGGGGGCCAGACATTCAGTACTTC
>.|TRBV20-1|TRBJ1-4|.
CSAPGESNNEKLFF
TGCAGTGCCCCAGGGGAGTCCAATAATGAAAAACTGTTTTTT
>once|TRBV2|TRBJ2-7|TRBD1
CASSRQGVYEQYF
TGTGCCAGCAGTAGACAGGGGGTCTACGAGCAGTACTTC
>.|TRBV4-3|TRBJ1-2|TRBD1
CASSQDRAGGSYGYTF
TGCGCCAGCAGCCAAGATAGGGCAGGGGGCAGTTATGGCTACACCTTC
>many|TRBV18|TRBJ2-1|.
CASSPWDPVRNEQFF
TGTGCCAGCTCACCGTGGGACCCAGTACGCAATGAGCAGTTCTTC
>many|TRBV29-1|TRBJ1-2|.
CSARDEGNYGYTF
TGCAGCGCCCGGGACGAAGGGAACTATGGCTACACCTTC
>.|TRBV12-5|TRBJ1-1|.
CASVPVPGMNTEAFF
TGTGCTAGTGTTCCAGTGCCAGGCATGAACACTGAAGCTTTCTTT
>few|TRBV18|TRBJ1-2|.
CASSSGTRNYGYTF
TGTGCCAGCTCATCCGGGACACGGAACTATGGCTACACCTTC
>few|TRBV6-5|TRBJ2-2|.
CASSSQAPNTGELFF
TGTGCCAGCAGTTCACAGGCCCCGAACACCGGGGAGCTGTTTTTT
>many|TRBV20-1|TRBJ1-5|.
CSARVAAEYSNQPQHF
TGCAGTGCTAGAGTGGCGGCAGAATATAGCAATCAGCCCCAGCATTTT
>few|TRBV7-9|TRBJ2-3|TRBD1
CASSPGQEFSDTQYF
TGTGCCAGCAGCCCAGGACAGGAATTTTCAGATACGCAGTATTTT
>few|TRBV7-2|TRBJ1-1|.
CASSLDAGYTEAFF
TGTGCCAGCAGCTTAGATGCAGGGTACACTGAAGCTTTCTTT
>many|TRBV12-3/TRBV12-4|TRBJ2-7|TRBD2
CASSPTGGGYEQYF
TGCGCCAGCAGCCCTACGGGGGGAGGGTACGAGCAGTACTTC
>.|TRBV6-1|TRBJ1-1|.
CASSEIGLMNTEAFF
TGTGCCAGCAGTGAGATAGGACTGATGAACACTGAAGCTTTCTTT